The next 24 T cell receptor beta chains were all read from a single sample in a study of shared clonotypes between healthy human individuals. The data were produced by immunoSEQ multiplex PCR, yet TCRdb's version contains in-frame clones alone and is incomplete. Among around 690,000 clones, around 91% were seen once, and the ten largest hold approximately 35%. Material for sequencing was memory CD8+ T cells from PBMCs. Documented subset: CD45RO+ cells pooled with CCR7-negative TemRA cells. The receptors were sampled from a young man in good health. Some clones in this sample may be carry-over from other donors' samples.

This clone was seen a single time. In the same sample, other DNA sequences code for this CDR3. This rearrangement joins TRBV27 to TRBJ2-7; TRBD2 is a possible D gene (6 bases). CDR1 MNHEY and CDR2 SMNVEV come from the germline V gene (reference sequence). V was pared by 2 bases and J by 2 bases, with 7 bases between. The CDR3 is made up of 13 amino acids. CDR3 DNA: TGTGCCAGCAGTTTAGGACTAACCTACGAGCAGTACTTC. Its protein product is CASSLGLTYEQYF.

This sequence joins TRBV27 and TRBJ2-7; D ambiguous. The CDR3 sequence is 14 residues long. Germline loops: CDR1 MNHEY, CDR2 SMNVEV (reference sequence). The germline V and J ends were trimmed by 0 bases and 3 bases, with 9 bases remaining between them. The CDR3 DNA follows: TGTGCCAGCAGTTTATCGGAAGAAAGCTACGAGCAGTACTTC. Protein sequence: CASSLSEESYEQYF.

The J gene is TRBJ2-3, the V gene TRBV7-3; the D is unclear. Looked up from germline, CDR1 is SGHTA and CDR2 is FQGTGA. V gave up 9 bases and J gave up 0 bases, with 7 bases separating them. The CDR3 contains 12 residues. The CDR3 spells CASGVSTDTQYF. The CDR3 nucleotides are TGTGCCAGTGGGGTCAGCACAGATACGCAGTATTTT.

This clone is a singleton in its sample. The chain combines TRBV7-8 with TRBJ1-1; D is perhaps TRBD1 (5 bases). V was trimmed by 2 bases and J by 7 bases, leaving 8 bases between them. Germline CDR1 is SGHVS and CDR2 is FQNEAQ. The length of the CDR3 is 12 residues. Here the CDR3 DNA reads TGTGCCAGCAGCTTAAGCAGGGTTGAAGCTTTCTTT. Translation gives CASSLSRVEAFF. The variable domain in full, with the rest retrieved from reference TRBV7-8 and TRBJ1-1, is GAGVSQSPRYKVAKRGQDVALRCDPISGHVSLFWYQQALGQGPEFLTYFQNEAQLDKSGLPSDRFFAERPEGSVSTLKIQRTQQEDSAVYLCASSLSRVEAFFGQGTRLTVV.

This rearrangement joins TRBV12-2 to TRBJ2-7; TRBD2 is taken as the D call from the table, unchecked against the DNA. TRBV12-2 is described as a pseudogene. The CDR3 consists of 19 residues. The DNA for the CDR3 is TGTGCAAGTCGCTCCCCTGGGACTAGCGGGAGGGCCGTTGTGGACGAGCAGTACTTC. It specifies CASRSPGTSGRAVVDEQYF.

The chain has TRBV27 and TRBJ2-1; TRBD2 aligns across 8 bases. V lost 7 bases, J lost 4 bases, and 9 bases stayed unmatched. The CDR3 length is 15 residues. Germline CDR1 and CDR2: MNHEY and SMNVEV (reference sequence). CDR3 loop: CASTAGRDFYNEQFF. The CDR3 bases are TGTGCCAGCACGGCCGGGAGGGATTTTTACAATGAGCAGTTCTTC.

J is TRBJ1-5 and V is TRBV28, with 10 nucleotides matching TRBD1. This CDR3 is built from 14 residues. CDR1 and CDR2 from the germline V gene are MDHEN and SYDVKM. V trimming: 5 bases; J trimming: 12 bases; junction bases outside the gene matches: 10. The CDR3 bases are TGTGCCAGCAGTCCGACCGGGACAGGGGAACTCCAGCATTTT. Residues: CASSPTGTGELQHF.

This clone has just one count. The genes are TRBV9 and TRBJ2-5; no clear D. Near its end, the DNA agrees better with TRBJ2-7, so the J call may be wrong. The CDR3 is made up of 15 amino acids. Germline V gives CDR1 SGDLS, CDR2 YYNGEE. CDR3 sequence (DNA): TGTGCCAGCAGCCCCCCCGGAGAAAGCTCCTACGAGCAGTACTTC. Its translation is CASSPPGESSYEQYF.

V and J are TRBV27 and TRBJ2-7, with a weak D call TRBD2 (5 bases). The CDR3 runs to 14 residues. Per germline, CDR1 MNHEY and CDR2 SMNVEV (reference sequence). Trimming stripped 4 bases from V and 2 bases from J, with 12 bases between. The CDR3 sequence: CASSWGALTYEQYF. Here the CDR3 DNA reads TGTGCCAGCAGTTGGGGAGCCTTAACCTACGAGCAGTACTTC.

V usage is TRBV5-1 and J usage is TRBJ1-2; 7 bases align to TRBD1. The CDR3 loop spans 18 amino acids. With 1 base clipped from V and 1 base from J, the junction kept 13 bases outside the gene matches. In germline, CDR1 is SGHRS, CDR2 YFSETQ. CDR3 nucleotides: TGCGCCAGCAGCTTGTCGATTGAGCTGACAGGGCGTAACTATGGCTACACCTTC. This codes for CASSLSIELTGRNYGYTF.

This clone was observed once. V and J are TRBV27 and TRBJ2-7, with 12 nucleotides matching TRBD2. Germline V gene data show CDR1 as MNHEY and CDR2 as SMNVEV (reference sequence). The CDR3 totals 17 residues. V lost 6 bases, J lost 4 bases, and 13 bases stayed unmatched. The CDR3 loop is CASRLAGGPTGIYEQYF. The CDR3 DNA follows: TGTGCCAGCAGGCTAGCGGGAGGGCCAACTGGAATTTACGAGCAGTACTTC.

The rearrangement links TRBV19 to TRBJ2-1; 10 bases line up with TRBD2. Trimming took 5 bases from V and 2 from J; bases not matched to a gene: 6. Germline V gives CDR1 LNHDA, CDR2 SQIVND (reference sequence). This CDR3 region has 16 residues. The CDR3 DNA is TGTGCCAGTAGTTGGGGTAGCGGGAGGCCCTACAATGAGCAGTTCTTC. It translates to CASSWGSGRPYNEQFF.

The chain uses TRBV4-1 and TRBJ2-5; 9 nucleotides agree with TRBD1. TRBJ2-7 matches the DNA end more closely, so the J call is doubtful. The CDR3 extends over 14 amino acids. CDR1 MGHRA and CDR2 YSYEKL come from the germline V gene. The CDR3 bases are TGCGCCAGCAGCCGGGACAGGGAGTTTAGCGAGCAGTACTTC. Amino acids: CASSRDREFSEQYF.

The rearrangement uses TRBV7-9 and TRBJ2-6; 9 bases are a match to TRBD1. Trimming removed 5 bases from V and 4 bases from J; junction bases left unmatched: 15. The germline V gene has CDR1 SEHNR and CDR2 FQNEAQ (reference sequence). The CDR3 has 19 amino acids. CDR3 sequence (DNA): TGTGCCAGCAGCCGCTTAGGCGAGGGGACAGGGTCCGGGGCCAACGTCCTGACTTTC. This gives the protein CASSRLGEGTGSGANVLTF.

The chain combines TRBV25-1 with TRBJ2-5; D may be TRBD1 (5 bases). The germline CDR1 and CDR2 sequences are MGHDK and SYGVNS. V lost 6 bases and J lost 5, with 13 bases in between. The CDR3 is 13 residues long. The CDR3 DNA follows: TGTGCCAGCAGGTGGGGCCTGGGGGAGACCCAGTACTTC. Translated, it gives CASRWGLGETQYF.

This clone turned up a few times. The V gene is TRBV28, the J gene TRBJ1-1; D is possibly TRBD1 (5 bases). The CDR3 runs 13 residues. Germline CDR1 MDHEN, CDR2 SYDVKM. V was cut by 3 bases and J by 5 bases, with 10 bases left in between. CDR3 loop: CASSFPRGTEAFF. The CDR3 DNA follows: TGTGCCAGCAGTTTCCCGCGGGGGACTGAAGCTTTCTTT.

The gene calls are TRBV10-2 and TRBJ1-1, with D tentatively TRBD1 (6 bases). The V gene lost 2 bases and the J gene lost 5 bases, with 15 bases spanning the gap. CDR1 and CDR2 from the germline V gene are WSHSY and SAAADI. This CDR3 region has 15 residues. Here the CDR3 reads CASSEARRGRTEAFF. The CDR3, as DNA: TGCGCCAGCAGTGAGGCCCGACGGGGGCGAACTGAAGCTTTCTTT.

The chain links TRBV27 to TRBJ2-7; 7 bases are shared with TRBD1. V lost 3 bases and J lost 2; bases outside the gene matches: 4. The CDR3 is 14 amino acids. Germline loops: CDR1 MNHEY, CDR2 SMNVEV (reference sequence). The CDR3 is CASSFLDRTYEQYF. CDR3 nucleotide sequence: TGTGCCAGCAGTTTTTTGGACAGGACCTACGAGCAGTACTTC.

The V gene is TRBV4-1, the J gene TRBJ2-1, with TRBD2 as a possible D gene (6 bases). The CDR3 length is 15 residues. V dropped 1 base and J dropped 1 base, with 8 bases sitting between them. The V gene's germline CDR1 is MGHRA and CDR2 YSYEKL. CDR3 DNA: TGCGCCAGCAGCCAAGCACTAGCATCCTACAATGAGCAGTTCTTC. This gives the protein CASSQALASYNEQFF.

V gene TRBV6-6 combines with J gene TRBJ2-4, with D tentatively TRBD2 (7 bases). This CDR3 is built from 14 residues. Looked up from germline, CDR1 is MNHNY and CDR2 is SVGAGI (reference sequence). V was cut by 4 bases and J by 3 bases, with 10 bases left in between. CDR3 loop: CASSWGGHKNIQYF. The CDR3 DNA follows: TGTGCCAGCAGTTGGGGGGGCCACAAAAACATTCAGTACTTC.

The J gene is TRBJ2-1, the V gene TRBV7-9, with 7 bases that match TRBD2. The trim removed 4 bases at V and 5 bases at J, leaving 8 bases unmatched. The CDR3 contains 15 residues. Germline CDR1 SEHNR, CDR2 FQNEAQ (reference sequence). CDR3 in amino acids: CASSSGTKVHNEQFF. In nucleotides, the CDR3 is TGTGCCAGCAGCTCCGGGACTAAAGTTCACAATGAGCAGTTCTTC. The complete variable domain, with remaining parts taken from reference TRBV7-9 and TRBJ2-1, reads DTGVSQNPRHKITKRGQNVTFRCDPISEHNRLYWYRQTLGQGPEFLTYFQNEAQLEKSRLLSDRFSAERPKGSFSTLEIQRTEQGDSAMYLCASSSGTKVHNEQFFGPGTRLTVL.

CDR3 loop: CASSVVADTYEQYF. Written as DNA, the CDR3 is TGTGCCAGCAGCGTAGTAGCGGACACCTACGAGCAGTACTTC. This rearrangement joins TRBV9 to TRBJ2-7; a possible D gene is TRBD2 (6 bases). In germline, CDR1 is SGDLS, CDR2 YYNGEE. Trimming cost V 0 bases and J 2 bases, with 9 bases left between them. CDR3 size: 14 residues.

This chain connects TRBV27 to TRBJ2-1, with D possibly matching TRBD2 (6 bases). Per the germline V gene, CDR1 is MNHEY and CDR2 is SMNVEV (reference sequence). Trimming removed 5 bases at V and 6 bases at J, with 17 bases between. The CDR3 covers 15 residues. The chain's CDR3 is CASSPLAGGINEQFF. DNA for the CDR3: TGTGCCAGCAGTCCTTTAGCCGGGGGTATCAATGAGCAGTTCTTC.

The rearrangement joins TRBV6-6 to TRBJ1-1; no firm D call. The V and J ends lost 6 bases and 0 bases respectively, with 17 bases between them. The germline gives CDR1 MNHNY, CDR2 SVGAGI (reference sequence). The CDR3 runs to 16 residues. The CDR3 nucleotides are TGTGCCAGCAGCCCAGTGGCAGATCTGATGAACACTGAAGCTTTCTTT. This codes for CASSPVADLMNTEAFF.